The clone carrying this TCR beta chain has only one observation. Its target is not known. The data were taken from a study of cytomegalovirus exposure and HLA in healthy donors. Trimming stripped 0 bases from V and 0 bases from J, with 14 bases between. The CDR3 sequence is 16 residues long. The germline gives CDR1 GTSNPN, CDR2 SVGIG (reference sequence). Study-wide points: It was 150 to 200 TCR beta chains that were listed as cytomegalovirus-associated. In a later analysis, most CMV-associated TCR beta chains appeared HLA-restricted.

The study ran its PCR with 60 Vbeta and 13 Jbeta primers. TCRdb keeps only in-frame clones here, not all; method: immunoSEQ multiplex PCR. This table has about 250,000 clones, 80% appearing once. The sample was PBMCs. V usage is TRBV30 and J usage is TRBJ1-1; D gene ambiguous. The TCR comes from a girl aged 2 to 9 in good health and CMV-seronegative. The CDR3 protein is CAWSVRGRNMNTEAFF. The DNA of the CDR3 is TGTGCCTGGAGTGTACGAGGTAGGAACATGAACACTGAAGCTTTCTTT.